This TCR beta chain was retrieved from a study of T-cell reconstitution after alpha-beta-depleted transplantation in children. Study-wide findings and caveats: Alpha-beta T cells present about two months after transplant were reported to originate from several hundred expanded graft clones.

The CDR3 sequence is 15 residues long. Germline-derived CDR1 and CDR2 are SGHVS and FQNEAQ. Trimming took 5 bases from V and 7 from J, leaving 18 bases between them. This clonotype was observed a few times. Its cognate antigen is unknown. TCRbeta library construction was performed incorporating unique molecular identifiers. TCRdb reprocessed the PCR reads via MiXCR and lists one record per CDR3 protein. The sample yields fewer than 750,000 distinct CDR3 sequences, roughly 30% seen once. This sample comprised PBMCs, obtained before TCRalphabeta/CD19-depleted stem cell transplant. This chain uses TRBV7-8 with TRBJ1-5; D is perhaps TRBD1 (5 bases). The receptor's source is a boy younger than two with Wiskott-Aldrich syndrome, due to receive a stem cell transplant. In nucleotides, the CDR3 is TGTGCCAGCAGCCCCGACTCGGGGGTGGACCAGCCCCAGCATTTT. Translating gives CASSPDSGVDQPQHF.